This T cell receptor (beta chain) was recovered during a study of cytomegalovirus exposure and HLA in healthy donors. Profiled with immunoSEQ multiplex PCR; TCRdb holds only in-frame clones, not every one. In the table there are about 65,000 clones, 92% of which are singletons. Germline CDR1 is MDHEN and CDR2 is SYDVKM. This CDR3 contains 16 residues. Trimming took off 4 bases at V and 9 bases at J, with 19 bases between the two ends. Sequences were obtained from PBMCs. The receptor was derived from a woman between 18 and 30 years old in good health and CMV-seronegative. This chain joins TRBV28 and TRBJ1-6; D is possibly TRBD1 (5 bases). For the CDR3, the DNA is TGTGCCAGCAGTTCGCCAGGGTCCGCGCCGGGTTCACCCCTCCACTTT. Protein sequence: CASSSPGSAPGSPLHF.